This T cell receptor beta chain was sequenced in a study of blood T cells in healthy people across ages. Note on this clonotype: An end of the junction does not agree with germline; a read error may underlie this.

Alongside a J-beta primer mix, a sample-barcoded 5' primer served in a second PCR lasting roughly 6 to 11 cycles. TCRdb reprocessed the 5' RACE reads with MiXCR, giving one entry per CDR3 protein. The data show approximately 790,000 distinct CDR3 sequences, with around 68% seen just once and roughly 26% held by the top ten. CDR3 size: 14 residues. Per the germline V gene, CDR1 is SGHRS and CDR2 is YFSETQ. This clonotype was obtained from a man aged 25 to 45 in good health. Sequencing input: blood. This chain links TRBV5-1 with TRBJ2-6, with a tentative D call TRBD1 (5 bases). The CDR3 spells CASHKDSGANALTF. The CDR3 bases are TGCGCCAGCCATAAAGACTCTGGGGCCAACGCCCTGACTTTC.